The present TCR beta chain was sequenced within a study of cytomegalovirus exposure and HLA in healthy donors. Study-wide findings and caveats: CMV antigen specificity was confirmed in vitro for three CMV-associated chains. Rare TCR sequences dominated, though some public TCRs recurred in many donors.

Looked up from germline, CDR1 is SGHTA and CDR2 is FQGNSA. J was trimmed by 6 bases and V by 4 bases; bases with no gene match: 8. This CDR3 is 16 amino acids long. Method: immunoSEQ multiplex PCR; TCRdb's copy keeps in-frame clones and lacks some. The sample includes about 120,000 clones, over 65% of them seen just once. A remark on this clone: Its matching antigen is unknown.

The sample comprised PBMCs. The receptor's source is a young woman in good health and CMV-seronegative. The chain joins TRBV7-2 to TRBJ1-6, with 8 bases that match TRBD1. This CDR3 is CASSSRTGNTNSPLHF. CDR3 nucleotides: TGTGCCAGCAGCTCCCGGACAGGGAATACTAATTCACCCCTCCACTTT.